This TCR beta chain is drawn from a study of CD8 T cells in Susac syndrome. The CDR3 has 13 amino acids. Trimming pared 3 bases from V and 8 bases from J, leaving 16 bases between. Per germline, CDR1 SQVTM and CDR2 ANQGSEA. An amount of RNA that ranged from roughly 0.45 to 1 ug was reverse transcribed with random hexamers. TCRdb fed the immunoSEQ multiplex PCR reads into MiXCR, producing one record per CDR3 protein. The table has about 71,000 distinct CDR3 sequences, 96% seen once. This chain joins TRBV29-1 and TRBJ1-1; possibly TRBD1 for D (5 bases). The TCR comes from a human donor with multiple sclerosis. The sample comprised CD4+ T cells from PBMCs. CDR3 sequence reads: CSVDSGAGKEAFF. The CDR3 region has the DNA TGCAGCGTTGATAGTGGGGCAGGCAAAGAAGCTTTCTTT.